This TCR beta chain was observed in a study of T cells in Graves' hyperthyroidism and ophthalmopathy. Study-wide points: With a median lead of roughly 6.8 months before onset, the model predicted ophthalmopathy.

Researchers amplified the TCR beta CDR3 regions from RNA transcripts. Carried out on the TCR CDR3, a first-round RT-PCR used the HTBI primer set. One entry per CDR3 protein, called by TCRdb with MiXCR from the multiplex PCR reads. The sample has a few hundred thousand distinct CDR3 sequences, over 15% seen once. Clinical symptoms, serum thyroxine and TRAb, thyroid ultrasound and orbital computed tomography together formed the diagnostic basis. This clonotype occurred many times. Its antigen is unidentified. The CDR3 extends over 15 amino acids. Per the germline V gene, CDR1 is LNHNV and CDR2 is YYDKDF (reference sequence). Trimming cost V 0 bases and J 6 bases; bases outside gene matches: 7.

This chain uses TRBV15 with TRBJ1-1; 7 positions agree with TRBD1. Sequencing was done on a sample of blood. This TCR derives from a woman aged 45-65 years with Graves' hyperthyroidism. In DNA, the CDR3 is TGTGCCACCAGCAGAGATCTGGAAGGACAGGCTGAAGCTTTCTTT. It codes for CATSRDLEGQAEAFF.